Included here is one TCR beta chain sequence, with context. The antigen it binds to is not known. No per-base quality is available; no much larger clone lies one base away. Donors were healthy HIV-negative adults with no recently reported acute infections or vaccinations. All donors were Caucasian adults living in Nashville, Tennessee, USA. CD4+ T cells were enriched through magnetic negative selection, after which naive cells were positively selected on CD45RA and the remaining negative fraction served as the memory subset. After blood collection by leukapheresis, PBMCs were isolated using Ficoll-Histopaque density gradient centrifugation and then cryopreserved in the vapor phase of liquid nitrogen. Purity and quantity of every magnetically sorted T cell population were checked by analytical flow cytometry. Genomic DNA was isolated from each sorted fraction and quantified by UV absorbance on a Nanodrop 2000c.

At the junction V is shortened by 6 bases and J by 4 bases, with 16 bases in between. The CDR3 measures 14 amino acids from cysteine to phenylalanine. Of the read, only the CDR3 DNA is kept; its 42 bases are in frame from base 1. The germline V gene specifies MDHEN as CDR1 and SYDVKM as CDR2. This sample stems from a study of shared clonotypes between healthy human individuals (dated by TCRdb to about 2020). Describing the broader study: The cohort included three men and a couple of women between 18 and 49 years of age. Per donor, three plates each were used for CD4 naive and CD4 memory, two for CD8 naive, and one for CD8 memory. To estimate repertoire size and how much clonotype sharing occurs between individuals, the study deeply sequenced the blood TCR repertoires of a handful of healthy adults. To increase sequencing depth and limit assay-specific biases, TCR repertoire library preparation and sequencing were carried out by different laboratories using diverse techniques. Per donor, leukapheresis produced somewhere between about 0.9 and 9.5 billion PBMCs. What the study reported, not specific to this receptor: Estimated clonotype richness was generally larger for naive than for memory subsets. Only blood was sampled, and tissue TCR repertoires likely differ from those in blood. Compared with non-shared clonotypes, the clonotypes found in all four sorted-subset donors had higher generation probabilities. Because the study included only a small number of donors, the genetic and exposure-history diversity represented was limited. Pairwise subsampling led to the expectation that sequencing depth would affect the degree of clonotype sharing among donors. Even with the large sequencing depth, rarefaction of the sorted-subset datasets indicated that sequencing was incomplete. Across a handful of donors, about 5% of naive CD4, approximately 4% of naive CD8, about 2.3% of memory CD4, and roughly 0.41% of memory CD8 clonotypes were shared.

Using the deep immunoSEQ assay, multiplex PCR amplified TCR CDR3 regions from genomic DNA. For each cell subset, the extracted genomic DNA was distributed evenly across all wells of several immunoSEQ 96-well plates, and each plate served as one replicate. Each replicate PCR for sorted subsets received about 220 ng genomic DNA, equal to 30,000 or so T cell genomes. The purified libraries were quantified using a Qubit 3.0 fluorometer, sized with a Bioanalyzer 2100, and then quantified again using the KAPA Library Quantification kit. Each immunoSEQ 96-well plate was sequenced on its own single-read 150-cycle Illumina NextSeq 550 flow cell. In the authors' own workflow: The immunoSEQ output contained only junctional sequences without quality scores, so filtering could not match that applied to full-length reads. Sequences were annotated with PyIR, a Python wrapper for IgBLAST v1.9, using IMGT germline references to assign V/J genes and CDR3. Any read was removed if the V/J assignment was weak (E-value above 1e-6), the CDR3 was missing, or the read contained stop codons, out-of-frame junctions, or ambiguous translated residues. V3J clonotypes were defined by identical inferred V gene, J gene, and CDR3 amino acid sequence. Percentage overlap between repertoires was computed as shared unique clonotypes divided by the size of the smaller repertoire. Repertoire richness was assessed with RTK rarefaction, the Chao1 estimator, and Recon v2.1 estimates of unobserved clonotypes. OLGA was used to compute generation probabilities for all TCRbeta clonotypes that the gDNA method yielded from a few donors. The clones in this table, taken by TCRdb from immuneACCESS, are in-frame only. Not every clone is retained; where verified, under half of the shortfall comes from an unresolved V gene, and the cause of the rest is unknown. That table furnishes V, J and clone size, whereas the DNA furnished D and trimming. Present in this sample are 2 million to 3 million clones, approximately 93% of which were seen just once. The top ten clonotypes cover about 0.39% of the sample.

The specimen was naive CD4+ T cells from PBMCs. In the paper's terms, the cell subset or site label means: CD45RA+ positively selected. The TCR was taken from a man younger than 35 in good health. Some clones in this sample may be carry-over from other donors' samples. Recombination linked TRBV28 to TRBJ2-7; the D segment could be TRBD1, given 6 matching bases. In nucleotide form, the sequence is TGTGCCAGCAGCCACGACAGGTTCCCTTACGAGCAGTACTTC. It encodes CASSHDRFPYEQYF.